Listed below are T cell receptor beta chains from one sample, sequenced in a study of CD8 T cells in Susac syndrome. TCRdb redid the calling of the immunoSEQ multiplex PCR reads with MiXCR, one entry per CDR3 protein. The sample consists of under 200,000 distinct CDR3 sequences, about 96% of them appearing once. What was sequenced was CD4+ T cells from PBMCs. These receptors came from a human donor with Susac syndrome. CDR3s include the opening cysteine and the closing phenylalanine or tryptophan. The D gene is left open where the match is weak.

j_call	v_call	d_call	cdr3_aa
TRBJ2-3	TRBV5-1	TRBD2	CASSELAEGTDTQYF
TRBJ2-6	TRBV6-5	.	CASSYVGHTTGANVLTF
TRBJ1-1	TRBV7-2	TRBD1	CASSFQGQGAGLNTEAFF
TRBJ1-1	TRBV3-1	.	CASSPTSTGRTEAFF
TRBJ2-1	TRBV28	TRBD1	CASNRGWDEQFF
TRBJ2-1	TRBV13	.	CASSLGRFNEQFF
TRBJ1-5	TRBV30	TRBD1	CAWSVGQYNQPQHF
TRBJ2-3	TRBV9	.	CASSVAGRRADTQYF
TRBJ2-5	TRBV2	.	CASSGLRGETQYF
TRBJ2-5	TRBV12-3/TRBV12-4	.	CASSSGIRKETQYF
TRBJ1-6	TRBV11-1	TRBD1	CASSFSDRGDSPLHF
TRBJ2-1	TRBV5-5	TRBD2	CASSSLAGGEQFF
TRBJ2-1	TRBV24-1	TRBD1	CATSDAAGGQGFYEQFF
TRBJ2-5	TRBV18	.	CASSPMDLKLETQYF
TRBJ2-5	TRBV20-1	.	CSATLDSFTKETQYF
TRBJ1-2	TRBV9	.	CASSVGYRVNYGYTF
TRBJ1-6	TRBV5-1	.	CASSFGAQGIYNSPLHF
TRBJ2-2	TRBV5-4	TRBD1	CASSPTGGTAGELFF
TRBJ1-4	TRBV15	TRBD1	CATSRDRDRVKEKLFF
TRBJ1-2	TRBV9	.	CASSVAGGTDYGYTF
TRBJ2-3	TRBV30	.	CAWTIGTDTQYF
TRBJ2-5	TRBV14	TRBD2	CASSQLAEETQYF
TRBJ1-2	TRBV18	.	CASSTGDRYTF
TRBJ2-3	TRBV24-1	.	CATSKTGPTDTQYF
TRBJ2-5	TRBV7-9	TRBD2	CASSLTLAGVGGETQYF
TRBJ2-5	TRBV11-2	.	CASSTGRDQAQYF
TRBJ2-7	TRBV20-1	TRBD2	CSASARLAGLSSYEQYF
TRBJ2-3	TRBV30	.	CAWSLDPGARTDTQYF
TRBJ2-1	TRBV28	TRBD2	CASRAVTGLAGGSYNEQFF
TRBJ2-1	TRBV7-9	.	CASTEGGNEQFF
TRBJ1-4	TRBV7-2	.	CASSLGTAINEKLFF
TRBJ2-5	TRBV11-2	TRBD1	CASSLRTGDGETQYF
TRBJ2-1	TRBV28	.	CASSLDSRQFF
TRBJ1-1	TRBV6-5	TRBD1	CASSGTSGGTEAFF
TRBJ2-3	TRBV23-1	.	CASSQRSFIPPGDITDTQYF
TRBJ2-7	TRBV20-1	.	CSASIPGVEQYF
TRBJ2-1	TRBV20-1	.	CSARLLVSHNEQFF
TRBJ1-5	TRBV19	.	CASSTSVTDQPQHF
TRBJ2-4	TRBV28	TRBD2	CASSSRGGPKNIQYF
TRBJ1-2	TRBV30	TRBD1	CAFKTGDGYTF
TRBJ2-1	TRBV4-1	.	CASSQPTGLSYNEQFF
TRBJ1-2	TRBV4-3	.	CASSQAQGLTNYGYTF
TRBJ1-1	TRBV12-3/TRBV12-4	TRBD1	CASLPGGGYAEAFF
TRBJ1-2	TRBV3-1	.	CASSPQPDYGYTF
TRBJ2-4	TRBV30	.	CAWSVQKLAKNIQYF
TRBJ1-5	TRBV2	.	CASILDRGLNQPQHF
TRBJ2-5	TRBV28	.	CASRTGLGTQYF
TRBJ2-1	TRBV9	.	CASSVDRGARNEQFF
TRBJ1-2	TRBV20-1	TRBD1	CSAYKQGADGYTF